The 20 T cell receptor beta chains given below trace back to one sample, sequenced in a study of cytomegalovirus exposure and HLA in healthy donors. PCR involved 60 Vbeta and 13 Jbeta primers. Produced via immunoSEQ multiplex PCR; TCRdb's table is partial and in-frame only. The data contain roughly 110,000 clones, 77% of them singletons. The specimen sequenced was PBMCs. These receptor sequences come from a male donor in good health and CMV-seronegative.

V usage is TRBV7-9 and J usage is TRBJ2-1; TRBD2 aligns across 7 bases. This CDR3 has 15 amino acids. In germline, CDR1 is SEHNR, CDR2 FQNEAQ (reference sequence). Trimming took 4 bases from V and 9 from J; bases not matched to a gene: 12. The CDR3 loop reads CASSSGLESGAEQFF. In DNA, the CDR3 is TGTGCCAGCAGCTCTGGACTAGAGAGTGGTGCTGAGCAGTTCTTC.

The V call is TRBV6-5, the J call TRBJ2-2, with D unclear. The CDR3 is made up of 14 amino acids. The V and J ends lost 7 bases and 4 bases respectively, with 13 bases between them. The germline CDR1 and CDR2 sequences are MNHEY and SVGAGI. CDR3: CASTIHSGTGELFF. The CDR3 DNA reads as TGTGCCAGCACCATTCATTCGGGCACCGGGGAGCTGTTTTTT.

This rearrangement joins TRBV19 to TRBJ1-5; D possibly corresponds to TRBD1 (6 bases). Germline CDR1 is LNHDA and CDR2 is SQIVND (reference sequence). V lost 3 bases to trimming and J lost 5 bases, with 17 bases between them. This CDR3 comprises 16 residues. CDR3 nucleotides: TGTGCCAGTAGTATCATTCATCGGGGGGCTGATCAGCCCCAGCATTTT. Its protein product is CASSIIHRGADQPQHF.

The CDR3 is CASSRRTSGSYEQYF. DNA for the CDR3: TGTGCCAGCAGCCGACGGACTAGCGGGAGTTACGAGCAGTACTTC. The chain uses TRBV7-2 and TRBJ2-7; TRBD2 agrees at 13 bases. CDR1 is SGHTA, CDR2 FQGNSA, per germline. The CDR3 consists of 15 residues. J was trimmed by 4 bases and V by 5 bases; bases with no gene match: 5.

J is TRBJ2-3 and V is TRBV5-1; D is unresolved. This CDR3 has 15 amino acids. Per the germline V gene, CDR1 is SGHRS and CDR2 is YFSETQ. V was pared by 1 base and J by 0 bases, with 9 bases between. The CDR3 coding sequence is TGCGCCAGCAGCTTGTTAGCTCATAGCACAGATACGCAGTATTTT. This sequence encodes CASSLLAHSTDTQYF.

The chain recombines TRBV6-5 with TRBJ2-7; tentative D call: TRBD1 (6 bases). Trimming left V 2 bases short and J 3 bases short, with 14 bases between. Germline V lookup: CDR1 MNHEY, CDR2 SVGAGI. This CDR3 contains 15 residues. In DNA, the CDR3 is TGTGCCAGCAGTTACGATTCTGGACAGATCTACGAGCAGTACTTC. Translating gives CASSYDSGQIYEQYF.

In DNA form, the CDR3 reads TGCGCCAGCAGCTTCGGTCAAGAGACCCAGTACTTC. Residues: CASSFGQETQYF. The chain links TRBV5-1 to TRBJ2-5; no clear D gene. The CDR3 totals 12 residues. V was clipped by 2 bases and J by 2 bases, with 4 bases between them. Germline assignment: CDR1 SGHRS and CDR2 YFSETQ. Based on the CDR3 plus reference TRBV5-1 and TRBJ2-5, the full variable domain is KAGVTQTPRYLIKTRGQQVTLSCSPISGHRSVSWYQQTPGQGLQFLFEYFSETQRNKGNFPGRFSGRQFSNSRSEMNVSTLELGDSALYLCASSFGQETQYFGPGTRLLVL.

This clone was observed a single time. The chain uses TRBV28 and TRBJ2-5; D unclear. The CDR3 has 13 amino acids. V lost 5 bases, J lost 1 base, and 8 bases lay in between. The germline V gene has CDR1 MDHEN and CDR2 SYDVKM. The DNA for the CDR3 is TGTGCCAGCAGTCGAGATATCCAAGAGACCCAGTACTTC. Protein sequence: CASSRDIQETQYF.

The J gene is TRBJ2-2, the V gene TRBV27; 16 bases align to TRBD2. V lost 2 bases, J lost 7 bases, and 22 bases stayed unmatched. CDR1 is MNHEY and CDR2 is SMNVEV in the germline V gene (reference sequence). The CDR3 consists of 23 residues. The CDR3 sequence is CASSLHNIPPGLAGGPTDGELFF. The CDR3 coding sequence is TGTGCCAGCAGTTTACACAATATACCGCCGGGACTAGCGGGAGGGCCTACAGACGGGGAGCTGTTTTTT.

V is TRBV6-4 and J is TRBJ2-1, with a possible D match to TRBD2 (6 bases). CDR1 MRHNA and CDR2 SNTAGT come from the germline V gene. The CDR3 has 15 amino acids. The V and J ends lost 2 bases and 6 bases respectively, with 14 bases between them. CDR3 nucleotide sequence: TGTGCCAGCAGTGACGGGGGGAGAGGAGCCAATGAGCAGTTCTTC. Its protein product is CASSDGGRGANEQFF.

The sample holds a few counts of this clone. The chain recombines TRBV28 with TRBJ2-3; D is unclear. The V end was cut by 6 bases, the J end by 7 bases, with 14 bases between. The germline gives CDR1 MDHEN, CDR2 SYDVKM. The CDR3 loop spans 13 amino acids. CDR3 DNA sequence: TGTGCCAGCAGCCTACCTATGGGCCATACGCAGTATTTT. It is translated as CASSLPMGHTQYF. The full variable domain, completed using reference TRBV28 and TRBJ2-3, is DVKVTQSSRYLVKRTGEKVFLECVQDMDHENMFWYRQDPGLGLRLIYFSYDVKMKEKGDIPEGYSVSREKKERFSLILESASTNQTSMYLCASSLPMGHTQYFGPGTRLTVL.

The rearrangement uses TRBV5-4 and TRBJ2-5; 8 bases agree with TRBD1. V lost 4 bases to trimming and J lost 5 bases; unmatched junction nucleotides: 4. There are 13 residues in the CDR3. The germline CDR1 and CDR2 sequences are SGHNT and YYREEE (reference sequence). DNA for the CDR3: TGTGCCAGCAGCCTCAGGGGGCCGGAGACCCAGTACTTC. This encodes CASSLRGPETQYF.

The chain links TRBV4-2 to TRBJ2-2; D uncertain. Germline V lookup: CDR1 LGHNA, CDR2 YNFKEQ. The CDR3 is made up of 15 amino acids. Trimming took off 1 base at V and 4 bases at J, with 10 bases between the two ends. The CDR3 coding sequence is TGTGCCAGCAGCCAAGCCAGTCTTACCACCGGGGAGCTGTTTTTT. Its translation is CASSQASLTTGELFF.

The V and J genes are TRBV27 and TRBJ2-1; 7 bases align to TRBD2. With 1 base clipped from V and 4 bases from J, the junction kept 7 bases outside the gene matches. The CDR3 contains 16 residues. Germline loops: CDR1 MNHEY, CDR2 SMNVEV (reference sequence). The CDR3 protein is CASSLLGLDPYNEQFF. The CDR3 DNA follows: TGTGCCAGCAGTTTATTAGGACTAGACCCTTACAATGAGCAGTTCTTC.

The sample holds one count of this clone. The chain is built from TRBV7-3 and TRBJ2-1; TRBD2 aligns across 11 bases. Unmatched junction bases numbered 2, after V lost 4 bases and J lost 3 bases. The germline V gene has CDR1 SGHTA and CDR2 FQGTGA. The CDR3 has 15 amino acids. CDR3 sequence reads: CASSSGLAGYNEQFF. The CDR3, as DNA: TGTGCCAGCAGCTCAGGACTAGCGGGCTACAATGAGCAGTTCTTC.

The J gene is TRBJ2-7, the V gene TRBV6-1; D may be TRBD1 (5 bases). The CDR3 is 13 residues long. V lost 2 bases and J lost 7, with 12 bases in between. The germline CDR1 and CDR2 sequences are MNHNS and SASEGT. The CDR3 nucleotides are TGTGCCAGCAGTGAACAGGCCAGGGTAGAGCAGTACTTC. Amino acids: CASSEQARVEQYF.

The chain links TRBV27 to TRBJ2-7; 8 bases line up with TRBD1. The germline CDR1 and CDR2 sequences are MNHEY and SMNVEV (reference sequence). The CDR3 spans 14 residues. V was pared by 5 bases and J by 7 bases, with 10 bases of the junction left unmatched. In DNA, the CDR3 is TGTGCCAGCAGTCCCGGGCAGGGGGCGCGGGAGCAGTACTTC. Its translation is CASSPGQGAREQYF.

The chain links TRBV14 to TRBJ1-1, with 7 bases lining up with TRBD1. V trimming: 4 bases; J trimming: 4 bases; junction bases outside the gene matches: 3. Germline loops: CDR1 SGHDN, CDR2 FVKESK. The CDR3 is 13 residues long. CDR3 sequence reads: CASSLRQGTEAFF. DNA for the CDR3: TGTGCCAGCAGCCTCCGACAGGGCACTGAAGCTTTCTTT.

The genes are TRBV7-2 and TRBJ2-7; 7 nucleotides line up with TRBD1. V lost 3 bases to trimming and J lost 7 bases; unmatched junction nucleotides: 3. Germline values: CDR1 SGHTA, CDR2 FQGNSA. This CDR3 region has 12 residues. This chain's CDR3 is CASSFTTGEQYF. The DNA of the CDR3 is TGTGCCAGCAGCTTTACGACAGGGGAGCAGTACTTC. Looking up the rest from reference TRBV7-2 and TRBJ2-7 gives the full variable domain: GAGVSQSPSNKVTEKGKDVELRCDPISGHTALYWYRQSLGQGLEFLIYFQGNSAPDKSGLPSDRFSAERTGGSVSTLTIQRTQQEDSAVYLCASSFTTGEQYFGPGTRLTVT.

This chain connects TRBV15 to TRBJ2-1; tentative D call: TRBD2 (6 bases). V dropped 1 base and J dropped 5 bases, with 18 bases sitting between them. Looked up from germline, CDR1 is LNHNV and CDR2 is YYDKDF (reference sequence). This CDR3 spans 17 amino acids. The CDR3, as DNA: TGTGCCACCAGCAGAGTGGGTGGGGGGACCCTCCACAATGAGCAGTTCTTC. Translation: CATSRVGGGTLHNEQFF.